This record concerns one TCR beta chain sequence. Its cognate antigen is unknown. The sample belongs to a study of T cell repertoires in cytomegalovirus infection. Study-wide results and limits: What dominated the ex vivo response were HLA-C-restricted CMV-specific TCR beta clonotypes.

The ends lost 5 bases at V and 4 bases at J; junction bases unmatched: 7. The germline V gene encodes CDR1 MDHEN and CDR2 SYDVKM. CDR3 length: 15 residues. Via MiXCR, TCRdb re-called the reads, giving one row per CDR3 protein. This table holds about 440,000 distinct CDR3 sequences, 30% to 40% found once. V and J are TRBV28 and TRBJ1-3, with 8 bases that match TRBD1. The origin of this receptor is a human donor in good health (CMV status not recorded). Some clones in this sample may be carry-over from other donors' samples. Sequenced sample: PBMCs. The CDR3 sequence is CASSMTGVSGNTIYF. As DNA, the CDR3 is TGTGCCAGCAGTATGACAGGGGTTTCGGGAAACACCATATATTTT. Drawing the rest from reference TRBV28 and TRBJ1-3, the complete variable domain is DVKVTQSSRYLVKRTGEKVFLECVQDMDHENMFWYRQDPGLGLRLIYFSYDVKMKEKGDIPEGYSVSREKKERFSLILESASTNQTSMYLCASSMTGVSGNTIYFGEGSWLTVV.